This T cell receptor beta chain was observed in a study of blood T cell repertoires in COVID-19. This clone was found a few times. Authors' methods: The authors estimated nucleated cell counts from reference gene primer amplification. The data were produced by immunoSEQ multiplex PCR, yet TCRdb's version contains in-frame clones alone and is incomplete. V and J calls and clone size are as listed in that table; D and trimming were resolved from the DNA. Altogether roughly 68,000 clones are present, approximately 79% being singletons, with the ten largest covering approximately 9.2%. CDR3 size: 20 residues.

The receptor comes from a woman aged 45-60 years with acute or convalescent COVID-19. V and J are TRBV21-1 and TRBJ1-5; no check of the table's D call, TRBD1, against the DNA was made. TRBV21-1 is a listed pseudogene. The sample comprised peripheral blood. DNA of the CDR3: TGTGCCAGCAGCAAGGGCAATCGGGACAGGGAATATGATAGCAATCAGCCCCAGCATTTT. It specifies CASSKGNRDREYDSNQPQHF.